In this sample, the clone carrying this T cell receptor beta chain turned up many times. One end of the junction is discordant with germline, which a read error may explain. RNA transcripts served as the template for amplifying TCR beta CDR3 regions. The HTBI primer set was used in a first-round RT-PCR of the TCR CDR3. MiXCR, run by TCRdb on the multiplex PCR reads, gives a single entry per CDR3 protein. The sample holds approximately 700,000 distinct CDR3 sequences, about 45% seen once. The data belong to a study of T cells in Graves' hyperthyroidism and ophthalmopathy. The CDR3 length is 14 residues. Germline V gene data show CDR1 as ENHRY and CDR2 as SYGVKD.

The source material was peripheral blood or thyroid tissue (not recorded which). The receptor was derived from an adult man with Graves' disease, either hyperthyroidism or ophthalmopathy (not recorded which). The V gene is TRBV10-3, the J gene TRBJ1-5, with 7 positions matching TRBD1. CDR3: CASSDDRVGQPQHF. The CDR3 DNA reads TGTGCCAGCAGTGACGACAGGGTTGGACAGCCCCAGCATTTT.